Shown below are 6 T cell receptor beta chains from a single sample sequenced in a study of blood T cells in healthy people across ages. A second PCR, run for about 6 to 12 cycles, used a sample-barcoded 5' primer plus a J-beta primer mix. TCRdb fed the 5' RACE reads into MiXCR, producing one record per CDR3 protein. The data hold 1.5 million to 2 million distinct CDR3 sequences, with around 40% observed a single time. The sample consisted of blood. Receptors originate from a human donor in good health.

This clonotype showed up just a few times. Here the CDR3 DNA reads TGTGCCAGCAGCCCGGGACAGGGCCTAACCTATGGCTACACCTTC. As protein: CASSPGQGLTYGYTF. The V gene is TRBV6-1, the J gene TRBJ1-2, with 9 positions matching TRBD1. With 6 bases clipped from V and 4 bases from J, the junction kept 9 bases outside the gene matches. From germline, CDR1 is MNHNS and CDR2 SASEGT. This CDR3 region has 15 residues.

The J gene is TRBJ2-1, the V gene TRBV12-3 or TRBV12-4; possibly TRBD2 for D (6 bases). V shed 3 bases and J shed 8 bases, with 20 bases lying between them. This CDR3 contains 16 residues. This CDR3 is CASSFFLTSLRDEQFF. CDR3 nucleotide sequence: TGTGCCAGCAGTTTTTTTTTAACTAGCTTAAGGGATGAGCAGTTCTTC.

A few counts support this clonotype. V usage is TRBV20-1 and J usage is TRBJ2-1, with D perhaps matching TRBD2 (7 bases). CDR3 length: 15 amino acids. Germline CDR1 is DFQATT and CDR2 is SNEGSKA (reference sequence). The V gene lost 3 bases and the J gene lost 9 bases, with 21 bases spanning the gap. The CDR3 DNA reads TGCAGTGCTAGTAATTGGGGGGGCAAATTTGGTGAGCAGTTCTTC. It yields the protein CSASNWGGKFGEQFF.

Regarding this clonotype: At one end, the junction sequence differs from germline, possibly due to a read error. The chain employs TRBV28 and TRBJ2-7, with TRBD1 matching over 8 bases. CDR1 MDHEN and CDR2 SYDVKM come from the germline V gene. The CDR3 length is 14 residues. The CDR3 protein is CASSLSRGPHEQYF. The CDR3 DNA is TGCGCCAGCAGTTTAAGCAGGGGGCCACACGAGCAGTACTTC.

This clonotype was counted only a few times. The chain uses TRBV28 and TRBJ2-7; D possibly matches TRBD1 or TRBD2 (5 bases each). Germline assignment: CDR1 MDHEN and CDR2 SYDVKM. The ends were cut back, 5 bases at V and 0 bases at J, with 14 bases in the middle. The CDR3 spans 15 residues. The DNA of the CDR3 is TGTGCCAGCAGTATCCCCGGGACGATCTCCTACGAGCAGTACTTC. This gives the protein CASSIPGTISYEQYF.

The chain is built from TRBV7-9 and TRBJ1-2, with D hard to call. Germline CDR1 SEHNR, CDR2 FQNEAQ (reference sequence). The CDR3 contains 14 residues. V was cut by 2 bases and J by 4 bases, with 11 bases left in between. DNA for the CDR3: TGTGCCAGCAGCTTAAGCCCGGTACTCTATGGCTACACCTTC. Protein: CASSLSPVLYGYTF.